This record concerns one TCR beta chain sequence. Its antigen remains undetermined. One base away there is no much larger clone; base qualities are not given. RNA was extracted using the RNeasy kit, and about 0.45 to 1 microgram was reverse transcribed with random hexamers. TCR beta CDR3 regions were amplified with the immunoSEQ multiplex PCR assay covering 54 Vbeta and 13 Jbeta segments. To correct PCR amplification bias, a synthetic template baseline was used for both primer optimization and computational correction. Per the source publication's procedure: Reads were annotated to V, D and J genes according to IMGT and were analyzed with immunoSEQ Analyzer, with only productive sequences retained. Clonality was computed as one minus Shannon entropy normalized by log2 of the number of productive unique sequences. For each patient and control, public and private clones were evaluated among the 100 most prevalent clones. A clone was defined as Susac-specific if it was absent from the healthy and MS cohorts, from some 980 published viral clones and from other ImmuneACCESS disease sequences. In-frame beta chains were kept once TCRdb had trimmed the public reads at Q25 with fastp and called clones with MiXCR. Every CDR3 protein is listed once, alongside the most common genes and DNA of its rows. Clone size and V and J calls follow TCRdb, not the original study. The table for this sample lists a few hundred thousand distinct CDR3 sequences; approximately 94% of them were counted only once. Clones ranked in the top ten supply 0.15% to 0.2% of the sample.

Peripheral blood CD8+ and CD4+ T cells from healthy donors, Susac syndrome patients and multiple sclerosis patients were profiled by high-throughput TCR beta sequencing. Recently defined diagnostic criteria for definite or probable disease were met by the Susac syndrome patients. CD8+ TEMRA cells were enriched by FACS, while bulk CD8+ and CD4+ T cells were purified by magnetic negative isolation. Blood was collected in EDTA tubes and processed within 24 hours, with PBMCs isolated through density gradient centrifugation. PBMCs destined for TCR sequencing were cryopreserved in liquid nitrogen and later thawed in a 37 °C water bath. The sorted or isolated CD4+, CD8+ and CD8+ TEMRA cells reached a purity of at least 90%. The source of the sample is a study of CD8 T cells in Susac syndrome (dated by TCRdb to between 2019 and 2020). As for the study more broadly: Of the Susac syndrome patients who were sequenced, about six had clinically active disease and about eight were in clinical remission. At the time of blood withdrawal, Susac syndrome patients were either therapy-naive, taking corticosteroids (with some also receiving IVIg), or on IVIg alone. Repertoire sequencing was used to test whether CD8+ T cell activation and differentiation in Susac syndrome was antigen driven. Results and caveats for the whole study, not just this receptor: No clonal expansion was detected in the CD4+ T cell repertoire of Susac syndrome patients. The TCR sequencing and HLA analysis was acknowledged to have included a relatively small number of individuals.

Germline trimming: 4 bases from V, 3 bases from J; junction bases outside gene matches: 5. The germline V gene (reference sequence) sets CDR1 to DFQATT and CDR2 to SNEGSKA. The CDR3, cysteine through phenylalanine, is 13 amino acids long. The only DNA kept is the CDR3, 39 bases in frame from the first base. The sequence came from a human donor with Susac syndrome. Input material: CD4+ T cells from PBMCs. The rearrangement joined TRBV20-1 to TRBJ1-1; 7 central nucleotides agree with TRBD1. The CDR3 has the sequence CSATTGRDTEAFF. The nucleotides read TGCAGTGCTACGACAGGGAGGGACACTGAAGCTTTCTTT.